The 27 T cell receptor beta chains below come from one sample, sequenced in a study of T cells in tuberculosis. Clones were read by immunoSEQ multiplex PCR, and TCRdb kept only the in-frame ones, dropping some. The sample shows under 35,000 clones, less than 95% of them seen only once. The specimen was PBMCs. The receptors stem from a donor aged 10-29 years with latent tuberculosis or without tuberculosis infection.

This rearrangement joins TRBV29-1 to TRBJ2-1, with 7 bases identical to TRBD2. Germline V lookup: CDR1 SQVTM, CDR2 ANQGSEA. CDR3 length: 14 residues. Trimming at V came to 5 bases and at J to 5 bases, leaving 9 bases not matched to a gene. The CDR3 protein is CSVRKREGHNEQFF. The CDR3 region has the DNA TGCAGCGTTAGGAAGCGGGAAGGCCACAATGAGCAGTTCTTC.

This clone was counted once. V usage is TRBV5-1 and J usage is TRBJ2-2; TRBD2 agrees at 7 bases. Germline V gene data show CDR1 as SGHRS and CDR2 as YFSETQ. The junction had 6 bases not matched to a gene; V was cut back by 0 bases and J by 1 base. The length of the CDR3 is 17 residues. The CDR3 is CASSLVGTTLNTGELFF. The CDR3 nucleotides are TGCGCCAGCAGCTTGGTCGGGACTACCTTGAACACCGGGGAGCTGTTTTTT.

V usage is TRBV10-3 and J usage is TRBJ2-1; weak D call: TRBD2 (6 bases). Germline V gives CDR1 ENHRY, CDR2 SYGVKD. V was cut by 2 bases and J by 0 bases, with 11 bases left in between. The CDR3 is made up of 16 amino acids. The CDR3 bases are TGTGCCATCAGTGAGGCTAGCGCGAGCTCCTACAATGAGCAGTTCTTC. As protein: CAISEASASSYNEQFF.

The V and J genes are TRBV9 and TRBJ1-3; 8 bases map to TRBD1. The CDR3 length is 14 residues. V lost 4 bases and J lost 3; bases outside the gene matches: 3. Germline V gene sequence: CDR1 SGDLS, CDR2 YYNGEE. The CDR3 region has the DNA TGTGCCAGCAGCCCGACAGGGGATGGAAACACCATATATTTT. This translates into CASSPTGDGNTIYF.

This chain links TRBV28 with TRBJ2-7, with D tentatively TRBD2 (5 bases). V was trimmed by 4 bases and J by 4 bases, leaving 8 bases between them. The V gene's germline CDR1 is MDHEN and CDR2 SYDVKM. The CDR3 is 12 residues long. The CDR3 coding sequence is TGTGCCAGCAGTTGGGGAGAGTACGAGCAGTACTTC. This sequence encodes CASSWGEYEQYF.

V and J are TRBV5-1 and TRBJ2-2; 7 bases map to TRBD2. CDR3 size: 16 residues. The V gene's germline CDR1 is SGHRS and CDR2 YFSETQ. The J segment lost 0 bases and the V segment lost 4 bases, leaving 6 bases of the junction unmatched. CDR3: CASSMASGANTGELFF. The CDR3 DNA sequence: TGCGCCAGCAGCATGGCTAGCGGAGCGAACACCGGGGAGCTGTTTTTT.

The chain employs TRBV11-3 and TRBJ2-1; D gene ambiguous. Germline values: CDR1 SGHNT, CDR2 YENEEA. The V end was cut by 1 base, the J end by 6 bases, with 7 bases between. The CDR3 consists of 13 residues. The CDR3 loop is CASSLGSANEQFF. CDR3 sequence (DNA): TGTGCCAGCAGCTTAGGAAGCGCCAATGAGCAGTTCTTC.

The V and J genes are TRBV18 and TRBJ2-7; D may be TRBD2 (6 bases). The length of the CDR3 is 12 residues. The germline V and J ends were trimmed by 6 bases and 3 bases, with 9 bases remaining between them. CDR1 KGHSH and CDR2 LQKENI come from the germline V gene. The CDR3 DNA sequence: TGTGCCAGCTCTTCCGGGGGCTACGAGCAGTACTTC. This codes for CASSSGGYEQYF.

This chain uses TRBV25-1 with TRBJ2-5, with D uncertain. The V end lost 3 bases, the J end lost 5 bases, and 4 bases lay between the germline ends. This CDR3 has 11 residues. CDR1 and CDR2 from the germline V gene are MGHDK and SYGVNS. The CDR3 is CASSDSETQYF. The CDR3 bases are TGTGCCAGCAGTGACTCTGAGACCCAGTACTTC. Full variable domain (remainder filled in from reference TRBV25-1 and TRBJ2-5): EADIYQTPRYLVIGTGKKITLECSQTMGHDKMYWYQQDPGMELHLIHYSYGVNSTEKGDLSSESTVSRIRTEHFPLTLESARPSHTSQYLCASSDSETQYFGPGTRLLVL.

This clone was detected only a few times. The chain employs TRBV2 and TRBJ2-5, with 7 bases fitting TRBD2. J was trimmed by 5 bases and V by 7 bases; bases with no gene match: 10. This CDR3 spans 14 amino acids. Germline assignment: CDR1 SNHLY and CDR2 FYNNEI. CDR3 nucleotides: TGTGCCAGCAATCCGTCGACACTAGCGGAGACCCAGTACTTC. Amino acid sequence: CASNPSTLAETQYF.

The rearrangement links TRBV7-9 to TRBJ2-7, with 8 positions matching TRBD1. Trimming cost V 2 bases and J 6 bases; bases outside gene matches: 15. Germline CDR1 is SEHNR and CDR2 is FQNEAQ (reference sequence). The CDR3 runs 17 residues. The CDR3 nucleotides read TGTGCCAGCAGCTTACCCCCTCGGACAGGGAAACGGGGCGAGCAGTACTTC. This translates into CASSLPPRTGKRGEQYF.

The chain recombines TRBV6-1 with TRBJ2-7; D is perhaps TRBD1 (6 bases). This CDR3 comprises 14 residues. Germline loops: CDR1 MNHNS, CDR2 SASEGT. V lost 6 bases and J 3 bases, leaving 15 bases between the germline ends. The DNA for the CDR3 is TGTGCCAGCAGCATTCGAACAGGGTTCTACGAGCAGTACTTC. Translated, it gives CASSIRTGFYEQYF.

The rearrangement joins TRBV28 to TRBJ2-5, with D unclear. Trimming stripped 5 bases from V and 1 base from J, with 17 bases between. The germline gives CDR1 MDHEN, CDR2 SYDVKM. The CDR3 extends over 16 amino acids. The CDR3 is CASSIAWWATQETQYF. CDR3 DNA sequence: TGTGCCAGCAGTATCGCCTGGTGGGCGACCCAAGAGACCCAGTACTTC.

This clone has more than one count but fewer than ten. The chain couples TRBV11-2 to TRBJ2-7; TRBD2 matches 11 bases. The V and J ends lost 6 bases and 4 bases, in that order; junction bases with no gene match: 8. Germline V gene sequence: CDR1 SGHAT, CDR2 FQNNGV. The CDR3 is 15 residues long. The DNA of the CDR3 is TGTGCCAGCAGGCCAACTAGCGGGGGCCTGTACGAGCAGTACTTC. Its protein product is CASRPTSGGLYEQYF.

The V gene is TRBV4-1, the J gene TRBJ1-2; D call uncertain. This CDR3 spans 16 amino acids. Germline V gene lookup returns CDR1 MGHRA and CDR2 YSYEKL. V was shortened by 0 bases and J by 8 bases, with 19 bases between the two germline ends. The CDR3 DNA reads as TGCGCCAGCAGCCAAGACCTGGGGAGGGCGCAATTAGGCTACACCTTC. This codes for CASSQDLGRAQLGYTF.

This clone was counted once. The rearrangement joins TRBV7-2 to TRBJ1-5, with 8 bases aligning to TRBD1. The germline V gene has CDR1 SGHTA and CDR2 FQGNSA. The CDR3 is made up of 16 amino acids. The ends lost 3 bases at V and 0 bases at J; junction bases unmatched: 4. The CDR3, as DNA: TGTGCCAGCAGCTTGGGGACAGGAAGTAGCAATCAGCCCCAGCATTTT. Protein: CASSLGTGSSNQPQHF.

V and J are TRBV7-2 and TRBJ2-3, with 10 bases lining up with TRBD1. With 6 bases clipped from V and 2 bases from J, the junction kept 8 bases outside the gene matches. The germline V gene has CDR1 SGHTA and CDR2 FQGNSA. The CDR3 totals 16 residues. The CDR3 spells CASSPTGTGDTDTQYF. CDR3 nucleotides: TGTGCCAGCAGTCCGACCGGGACAGGGGACACAGATACGCAGTATTTT. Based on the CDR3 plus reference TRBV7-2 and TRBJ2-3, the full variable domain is GAGVSQSPSNKVTEKGKDVELRCDPISGHTALYWYRQSLGQGLEFLIYFQGNSAPDKSGLPSDRFSAERTGGSVSTLTIQRTQQEDSAVYLCASSPTGTGDTDTQYFGPGTRLTVL.

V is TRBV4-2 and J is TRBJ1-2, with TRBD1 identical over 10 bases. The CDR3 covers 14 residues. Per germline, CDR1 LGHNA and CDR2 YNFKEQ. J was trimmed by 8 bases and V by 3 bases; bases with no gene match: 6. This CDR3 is CASSQGQGIWGYTF. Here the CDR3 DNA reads TGTGCCAGCAGCCAGGGACAGGGGATTTGGGGCTACACCTTC.

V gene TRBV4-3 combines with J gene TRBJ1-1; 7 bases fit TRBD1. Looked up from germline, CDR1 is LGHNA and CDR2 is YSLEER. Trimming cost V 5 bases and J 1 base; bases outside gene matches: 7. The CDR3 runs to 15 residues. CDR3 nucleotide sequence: TGCGCCAGCAGCTCCCTCGACAGGGAGAACACTGAAGCTTTCTTT. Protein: CASSSLDRENTEAFF.

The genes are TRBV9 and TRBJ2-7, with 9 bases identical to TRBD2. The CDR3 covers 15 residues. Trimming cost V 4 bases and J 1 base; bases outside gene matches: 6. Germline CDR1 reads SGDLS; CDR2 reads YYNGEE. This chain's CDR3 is CASSSGTSRSYEQYF. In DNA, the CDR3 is TGTGCCAGCAGCTCCGGGACTAGCAGATCCTACGAGCAGTACTTC.

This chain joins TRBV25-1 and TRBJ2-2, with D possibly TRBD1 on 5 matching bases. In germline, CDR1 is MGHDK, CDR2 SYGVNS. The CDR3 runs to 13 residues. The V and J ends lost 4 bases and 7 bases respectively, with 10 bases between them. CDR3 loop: CASSAQGNGELFF. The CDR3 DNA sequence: TGTGCCAGCAGTGCGCAGGGAAACGGGGAGCTGTTTTTT. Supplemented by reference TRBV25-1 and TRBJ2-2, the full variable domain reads EADIYQTPRYLVIGTGKKITLECSQTMGHDKMYWYQQDPGMELHLIHYSYGVNSTEKGDLSSESTVSRIRTEHFPLTLESARPSHTSQYLCASSAQGNGELFFGEGSRLTVL.

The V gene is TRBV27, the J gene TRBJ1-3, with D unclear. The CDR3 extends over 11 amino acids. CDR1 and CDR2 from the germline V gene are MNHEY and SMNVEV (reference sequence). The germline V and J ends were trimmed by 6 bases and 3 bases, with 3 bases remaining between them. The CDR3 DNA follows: TGTGCCAGCAGCCATGGAAACACCATATATTTT. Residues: CASSHGNTIYF.

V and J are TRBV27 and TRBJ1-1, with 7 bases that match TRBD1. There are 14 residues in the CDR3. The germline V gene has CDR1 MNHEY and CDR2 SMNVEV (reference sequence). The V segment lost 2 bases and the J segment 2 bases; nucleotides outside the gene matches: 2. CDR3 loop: CASSLRQGNTEAFF. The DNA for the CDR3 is TGTGCCAGCAGTTTACGACAGGGCAACACTGAAGCTTTCTTT.

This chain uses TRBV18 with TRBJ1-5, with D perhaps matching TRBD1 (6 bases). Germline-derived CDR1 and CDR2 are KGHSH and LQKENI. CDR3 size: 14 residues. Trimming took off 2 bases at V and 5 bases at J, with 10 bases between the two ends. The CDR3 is CASSPGQIDQPQHF. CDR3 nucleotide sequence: TGTGCCAGCTCACCAGGACAGATTGATCAGCCCCAGCATTTT. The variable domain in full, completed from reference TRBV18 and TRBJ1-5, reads NAGVMQNPRHLVRRRGQEARLRCSPMKGHSHVYWYRQLPEEGLKFMVYLQKENIIDESGMPKERFSAEFPKEGPSILRIQQVVRGDSAAYFCASSPGQIDQPQHFGDGTRLSIL.

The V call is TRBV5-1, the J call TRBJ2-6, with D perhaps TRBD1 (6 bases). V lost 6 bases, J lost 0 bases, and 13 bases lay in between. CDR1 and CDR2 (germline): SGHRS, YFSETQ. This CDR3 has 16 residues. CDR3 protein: CASKGQGLSGANVLTF. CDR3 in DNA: TGCGCCAGCAAGGGTCAGGGGCTCTCTGGGGCCAACGTCCTGACTTTC.

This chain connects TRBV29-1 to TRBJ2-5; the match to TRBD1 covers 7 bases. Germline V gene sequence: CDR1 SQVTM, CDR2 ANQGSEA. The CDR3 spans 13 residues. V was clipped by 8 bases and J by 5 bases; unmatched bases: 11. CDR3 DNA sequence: TGCAGCTCCCGTGGGGGCAGGGGGGAGACCCAGTACTTC. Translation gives CSSRGGRGETQYF.

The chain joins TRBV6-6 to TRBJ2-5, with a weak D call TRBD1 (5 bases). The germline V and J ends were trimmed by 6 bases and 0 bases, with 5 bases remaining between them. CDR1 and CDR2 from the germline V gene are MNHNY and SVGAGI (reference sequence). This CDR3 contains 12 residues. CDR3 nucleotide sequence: TGTGCCAGCAGGGACAACCAAGAGACCCAGTACTTC. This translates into CASRDNQETQYF.